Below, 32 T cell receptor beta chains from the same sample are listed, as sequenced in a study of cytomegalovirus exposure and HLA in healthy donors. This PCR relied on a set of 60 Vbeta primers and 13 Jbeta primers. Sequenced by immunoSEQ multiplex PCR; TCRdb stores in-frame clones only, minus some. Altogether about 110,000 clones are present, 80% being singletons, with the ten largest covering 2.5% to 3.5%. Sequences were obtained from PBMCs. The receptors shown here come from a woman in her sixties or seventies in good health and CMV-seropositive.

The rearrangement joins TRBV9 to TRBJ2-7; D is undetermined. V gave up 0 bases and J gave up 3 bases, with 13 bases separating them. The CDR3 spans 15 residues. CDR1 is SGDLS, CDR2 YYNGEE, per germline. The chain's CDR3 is CASSVGGLVNYEQYF. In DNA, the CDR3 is TGTGCCAGCAGCGTAGGCGGTCTGGTTAACTACGAGCAGTACTTC. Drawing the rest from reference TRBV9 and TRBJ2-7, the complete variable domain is DSGVTQTPKHLITATGQRVTLRCSPRSGDLSVYWYQQSLDQGLQFLIQYYNGEERAKGNILERFSAQQFPDLHSELNLSSLELGDSALYFCASSVGGLVNYEQYFGPGTRLTVT.

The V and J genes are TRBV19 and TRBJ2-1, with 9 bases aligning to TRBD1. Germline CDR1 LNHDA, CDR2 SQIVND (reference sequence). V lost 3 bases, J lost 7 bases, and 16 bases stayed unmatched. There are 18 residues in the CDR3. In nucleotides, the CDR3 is TGTGCCAGTAGTATGGTACCCCGGGGGACAGGGTTAAGGAATGAGCAGTTCTTC. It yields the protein CASSMVPRGTGLRNEQFF.

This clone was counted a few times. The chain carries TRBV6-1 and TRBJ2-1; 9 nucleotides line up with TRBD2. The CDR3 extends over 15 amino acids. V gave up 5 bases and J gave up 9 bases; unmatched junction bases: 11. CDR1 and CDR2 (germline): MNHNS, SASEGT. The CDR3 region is CASSLSSGIFGEQFF. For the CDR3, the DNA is TGTGCCAGCAGTCTCTCTAGCGGGATATTTGGTGAGCAGTTCTTC.

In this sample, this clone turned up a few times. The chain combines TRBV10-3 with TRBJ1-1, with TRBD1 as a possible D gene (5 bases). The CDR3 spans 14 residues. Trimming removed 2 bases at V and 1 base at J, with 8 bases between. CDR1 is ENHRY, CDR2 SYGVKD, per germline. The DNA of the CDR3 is TGTGCCATCAGTGAGCCGGGGGGGAACACTGAAGCTTTCTTT. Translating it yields CAISEPGGNTEAFF.

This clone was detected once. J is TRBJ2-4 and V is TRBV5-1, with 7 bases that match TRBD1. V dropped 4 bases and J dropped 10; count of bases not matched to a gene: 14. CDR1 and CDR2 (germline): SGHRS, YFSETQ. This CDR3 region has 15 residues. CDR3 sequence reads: CASSPRQGIFSIQYF. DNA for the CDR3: TGCGCCAGCAGCCCCCGACAGGGTATTTTTTCGATTCAGTACTTC.

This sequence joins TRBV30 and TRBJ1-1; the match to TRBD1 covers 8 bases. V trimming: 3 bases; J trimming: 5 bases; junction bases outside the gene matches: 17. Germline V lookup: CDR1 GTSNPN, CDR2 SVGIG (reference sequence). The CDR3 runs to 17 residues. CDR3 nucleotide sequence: TGTGCCTGGAGGACGTTTATGACAGGGGAGAGGGGAACTGAAGCTTTCTTT. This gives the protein CAWRTFMTGERGTEAFF.

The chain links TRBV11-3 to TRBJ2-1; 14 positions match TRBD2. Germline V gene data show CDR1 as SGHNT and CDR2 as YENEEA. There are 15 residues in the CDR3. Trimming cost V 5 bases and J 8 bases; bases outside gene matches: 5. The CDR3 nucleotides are TGTGCCAGCAGCCCAGGACTAGCGGGAGGTGATGAGCAGTTCTTC. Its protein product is CASSPGLAGGDEQFF.

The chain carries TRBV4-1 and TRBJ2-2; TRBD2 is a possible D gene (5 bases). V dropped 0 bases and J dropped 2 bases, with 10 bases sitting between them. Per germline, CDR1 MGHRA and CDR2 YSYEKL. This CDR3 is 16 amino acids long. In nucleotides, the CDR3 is TGCGCCAGCAGCCAAGACCCAGCGGCAAACACCGGGGAGCTGTTTTTT. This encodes CASSQDPAANTGELFF.

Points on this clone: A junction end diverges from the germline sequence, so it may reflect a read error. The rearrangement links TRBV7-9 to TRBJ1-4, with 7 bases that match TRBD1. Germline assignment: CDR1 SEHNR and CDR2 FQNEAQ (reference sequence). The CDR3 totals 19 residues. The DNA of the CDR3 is TGTTCCAGCAGCCTCTACAAGCCCAGACAGGGTACAACTAATGAAAAACTGTTTTTT. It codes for CSSSLYKPRQGTTNEKLFF.

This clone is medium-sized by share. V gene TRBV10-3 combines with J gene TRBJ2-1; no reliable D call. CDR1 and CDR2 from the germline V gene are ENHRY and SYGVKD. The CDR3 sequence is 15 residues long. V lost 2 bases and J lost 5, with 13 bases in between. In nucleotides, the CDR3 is TGTGCCATCAGTGAGCCCCGGCAGGAAAACAATGAGCAGTTCTTC. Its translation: CAISEPRQENNEQFF.

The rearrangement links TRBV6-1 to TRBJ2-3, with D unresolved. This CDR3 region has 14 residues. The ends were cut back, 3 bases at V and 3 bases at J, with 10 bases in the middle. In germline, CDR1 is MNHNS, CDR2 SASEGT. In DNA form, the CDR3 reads TGTGCCAGCAGTGAGGCGCCTAGGACAGATACGCAGTATTTT. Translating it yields CASSEAPRTDTQYF.

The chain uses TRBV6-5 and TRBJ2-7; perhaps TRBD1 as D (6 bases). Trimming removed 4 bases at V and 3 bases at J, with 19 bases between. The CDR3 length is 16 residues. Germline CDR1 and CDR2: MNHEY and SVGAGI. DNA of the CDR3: TGTGCCAGCAGTTCGGGCCTCACAGGGAGAGACTACGAGCAGTACTTC. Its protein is CASSSGLTGRDYEQYF.

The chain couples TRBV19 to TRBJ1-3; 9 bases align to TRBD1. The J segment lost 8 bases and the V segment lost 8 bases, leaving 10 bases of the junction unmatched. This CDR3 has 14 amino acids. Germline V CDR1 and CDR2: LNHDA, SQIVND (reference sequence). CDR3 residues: CASRTGGAKDTIYF. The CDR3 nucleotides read TGTGCCAGTCGTACAGGGGGCGCGAAGGACACCATATATTTT.

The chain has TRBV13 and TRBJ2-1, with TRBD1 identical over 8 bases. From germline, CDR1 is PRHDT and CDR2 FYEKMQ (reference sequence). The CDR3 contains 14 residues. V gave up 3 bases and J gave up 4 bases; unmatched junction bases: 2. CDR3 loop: CASSFWDRYNEQFF. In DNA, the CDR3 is TGTGCCAGCAGCTTTTGGGACAGGTACAATGAGCAGTTCTTC.

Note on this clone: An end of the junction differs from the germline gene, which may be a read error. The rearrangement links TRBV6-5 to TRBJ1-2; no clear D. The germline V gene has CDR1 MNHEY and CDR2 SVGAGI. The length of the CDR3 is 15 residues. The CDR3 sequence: CASNYTPGVGYGYTF. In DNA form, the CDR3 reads TGTGCCAGCAATTACACTCCCGGGGTTGGCTATGGCTACACCTTC.

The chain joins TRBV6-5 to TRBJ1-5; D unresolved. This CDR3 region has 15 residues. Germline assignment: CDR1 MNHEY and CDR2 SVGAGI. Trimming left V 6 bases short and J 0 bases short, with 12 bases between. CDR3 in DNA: TGTGCCAGCAGGCGGGATTGGACTAGCAATCAGCCCCAGCATTTT. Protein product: CASRRDWTSNQPQHF.

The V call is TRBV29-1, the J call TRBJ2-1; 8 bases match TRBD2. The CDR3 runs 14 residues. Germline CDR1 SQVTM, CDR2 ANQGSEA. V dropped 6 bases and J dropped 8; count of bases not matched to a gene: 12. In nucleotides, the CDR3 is TGCAGCGTGGATAGCGGGGCGATCTTAGATGAGCAGTTCTTC. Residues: CSVDSGAILDEQFF.

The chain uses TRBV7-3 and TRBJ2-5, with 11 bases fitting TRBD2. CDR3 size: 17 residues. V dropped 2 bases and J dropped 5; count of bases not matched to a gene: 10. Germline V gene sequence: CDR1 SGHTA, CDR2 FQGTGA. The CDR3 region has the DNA TGTGCCAGCAGCTTAGTTGGCCTAGCGGGAGGACTCGAGACCCAGTACTTC. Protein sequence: CASSLVGLAGGLETQYF.

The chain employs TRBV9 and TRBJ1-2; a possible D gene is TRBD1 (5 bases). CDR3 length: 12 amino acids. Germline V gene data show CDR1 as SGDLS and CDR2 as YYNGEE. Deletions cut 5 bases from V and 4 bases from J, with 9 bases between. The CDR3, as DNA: TGTGCCAGCAGAACGACAGCCTATGGCTACACCTTC. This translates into CASRTTAYGYTF.

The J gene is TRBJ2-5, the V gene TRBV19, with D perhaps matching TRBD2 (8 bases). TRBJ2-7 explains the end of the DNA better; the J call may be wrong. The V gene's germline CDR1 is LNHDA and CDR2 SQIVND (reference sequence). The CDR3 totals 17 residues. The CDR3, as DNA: TGTGCCAGTAGTATTTTTTCGGGGGGGACAGACCCCTACGAGCAGTACTTC. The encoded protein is CASSIFSGGTDPYEQYF.

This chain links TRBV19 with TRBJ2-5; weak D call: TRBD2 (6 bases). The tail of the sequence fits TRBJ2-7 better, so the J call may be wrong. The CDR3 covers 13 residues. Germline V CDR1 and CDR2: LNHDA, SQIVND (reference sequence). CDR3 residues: CASSVGSFDEQYF. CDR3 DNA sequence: TGTGCCAGTAGTGTCGGGAGTTTCGACGAGCAGTACTTC.

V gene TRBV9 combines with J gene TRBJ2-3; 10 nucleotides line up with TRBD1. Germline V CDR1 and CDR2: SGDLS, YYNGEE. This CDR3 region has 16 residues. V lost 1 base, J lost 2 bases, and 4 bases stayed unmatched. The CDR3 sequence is CASSVLGQGNTDTQYF. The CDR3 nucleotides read TGTGCCAGCAGCGTATTGGGACAGGGGAACACAGATACGCAGTATTTT.

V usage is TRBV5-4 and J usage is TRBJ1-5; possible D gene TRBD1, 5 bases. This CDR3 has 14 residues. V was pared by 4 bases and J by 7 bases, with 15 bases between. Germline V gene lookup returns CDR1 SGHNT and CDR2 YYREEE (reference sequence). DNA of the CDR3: TGTGCCAGCAGCCCTTGGGGGGTCAACCAGCCCCAGCATTTT. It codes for CASSPWGVNQPQHF.

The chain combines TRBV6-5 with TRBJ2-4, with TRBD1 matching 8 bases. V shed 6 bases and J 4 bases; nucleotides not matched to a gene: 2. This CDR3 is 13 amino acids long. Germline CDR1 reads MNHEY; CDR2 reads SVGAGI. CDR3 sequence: CASRDRGKNIQYF. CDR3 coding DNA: TGTGCCAGCAGAGACAGGGGTAAAAACATTCAGTACTTC.

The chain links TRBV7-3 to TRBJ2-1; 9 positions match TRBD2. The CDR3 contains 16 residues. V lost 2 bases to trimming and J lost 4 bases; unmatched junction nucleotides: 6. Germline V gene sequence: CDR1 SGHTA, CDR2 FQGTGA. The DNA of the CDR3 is TGTGCCAGCAGCTTAGTTCCCGCGGGAGGGTACAATGAGCAGTTCTTC. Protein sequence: CASSLVPAGGYNEQFF.

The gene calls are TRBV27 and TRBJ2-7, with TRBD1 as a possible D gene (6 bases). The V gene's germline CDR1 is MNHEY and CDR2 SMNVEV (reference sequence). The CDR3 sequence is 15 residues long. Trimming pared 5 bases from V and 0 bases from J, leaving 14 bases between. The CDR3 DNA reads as TGTGCCAGCAGTCCAACAGGGCCCCCCTCCTACGAGCAGTACTTC. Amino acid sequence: CASSPTGPPSYEQYF.

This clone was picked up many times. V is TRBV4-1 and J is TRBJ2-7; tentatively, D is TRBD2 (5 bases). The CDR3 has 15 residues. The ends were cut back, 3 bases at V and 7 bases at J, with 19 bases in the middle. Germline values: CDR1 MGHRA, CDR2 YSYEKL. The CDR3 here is CASSQGWGSEREQYF. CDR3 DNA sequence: TGCGCCAGCAGCCAGGGTTGGGGTTCCGAGCGGGAGCAGTACTTC.

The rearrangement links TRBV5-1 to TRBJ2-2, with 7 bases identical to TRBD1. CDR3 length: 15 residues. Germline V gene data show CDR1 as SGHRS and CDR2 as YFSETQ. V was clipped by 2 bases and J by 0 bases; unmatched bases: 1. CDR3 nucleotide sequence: TGCGCCAGCAGCTTTGGGACAGCGAACACCGGGGAGCTGTTTTTT. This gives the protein CASSFGTANTGELFF.

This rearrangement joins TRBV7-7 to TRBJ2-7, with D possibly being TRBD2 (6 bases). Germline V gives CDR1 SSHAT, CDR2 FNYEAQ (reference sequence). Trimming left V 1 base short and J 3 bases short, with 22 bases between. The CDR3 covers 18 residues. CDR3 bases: TGTGCCAGCAGCTTAGATCCCACAGCCCACGGAGGGCTCTACGAGCAGTACTTC. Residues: CASSLDPTAHGGLYEQYF.

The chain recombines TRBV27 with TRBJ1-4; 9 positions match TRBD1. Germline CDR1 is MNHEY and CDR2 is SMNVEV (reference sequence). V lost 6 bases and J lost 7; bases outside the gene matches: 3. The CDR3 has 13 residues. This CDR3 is CASSLQGAEKLFF. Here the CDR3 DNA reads TGTGCCAGCAGCTTACAGGGGGCTGAAAAACTGTTTTTT.

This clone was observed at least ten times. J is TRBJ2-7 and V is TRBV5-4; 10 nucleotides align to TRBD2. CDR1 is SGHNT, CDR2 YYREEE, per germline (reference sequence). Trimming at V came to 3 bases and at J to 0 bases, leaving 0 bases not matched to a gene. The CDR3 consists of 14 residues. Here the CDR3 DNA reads TGTGCCAGCAGCTGGACTAGCGGCTCCTACGAGCAGTACTTC. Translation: CASSWTSGSYEQYF.

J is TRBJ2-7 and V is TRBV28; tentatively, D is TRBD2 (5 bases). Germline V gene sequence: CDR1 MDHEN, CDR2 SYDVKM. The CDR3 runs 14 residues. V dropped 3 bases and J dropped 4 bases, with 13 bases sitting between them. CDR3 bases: TGTGCCAGCAGTTTTTCTTGGAGAGGGTACGAGCAGTACTTC. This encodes CASSFSWRGYEQYF.